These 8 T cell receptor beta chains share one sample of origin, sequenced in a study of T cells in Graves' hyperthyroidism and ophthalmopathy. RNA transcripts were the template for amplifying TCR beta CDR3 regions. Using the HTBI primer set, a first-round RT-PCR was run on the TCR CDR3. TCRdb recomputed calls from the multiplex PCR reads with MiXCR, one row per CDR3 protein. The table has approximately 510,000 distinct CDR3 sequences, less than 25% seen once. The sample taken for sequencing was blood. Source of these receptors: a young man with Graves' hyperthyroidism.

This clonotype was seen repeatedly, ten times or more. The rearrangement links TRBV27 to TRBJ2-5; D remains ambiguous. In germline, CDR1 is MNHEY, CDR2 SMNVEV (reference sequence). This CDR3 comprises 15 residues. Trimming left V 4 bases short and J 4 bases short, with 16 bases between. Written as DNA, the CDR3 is TGTGCCAGCAGTTCCATCGTTGGCCCCTCAGAGACCCAGTACTTC. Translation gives CASSSIVGPSETQYF.

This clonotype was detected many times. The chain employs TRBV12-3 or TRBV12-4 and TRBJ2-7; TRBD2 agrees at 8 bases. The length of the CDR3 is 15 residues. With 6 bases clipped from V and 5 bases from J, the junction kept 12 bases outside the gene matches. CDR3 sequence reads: CASSKFGGADDEQYF. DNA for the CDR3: TGTGCCAGCAGCAAGTTCGGGGGGGCGGACGACGAGCAGTACTTC.

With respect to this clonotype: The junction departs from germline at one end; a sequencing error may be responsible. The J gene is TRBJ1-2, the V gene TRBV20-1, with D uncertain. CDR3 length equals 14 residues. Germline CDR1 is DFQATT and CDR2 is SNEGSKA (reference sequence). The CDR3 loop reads CSASPVEKYYGYTF. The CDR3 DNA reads TGCAGTGCTAGCCCGGTCGAGAAGTACTATGGGTACACCTTC.

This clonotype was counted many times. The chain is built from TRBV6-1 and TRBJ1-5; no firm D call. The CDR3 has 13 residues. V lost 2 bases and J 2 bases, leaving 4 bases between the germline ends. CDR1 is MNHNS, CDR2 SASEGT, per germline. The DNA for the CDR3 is TGTGCCAGCAGTGAATTCGGCAATCAGCCCCAGCATTTT. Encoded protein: CASSEFGNQPQHF.

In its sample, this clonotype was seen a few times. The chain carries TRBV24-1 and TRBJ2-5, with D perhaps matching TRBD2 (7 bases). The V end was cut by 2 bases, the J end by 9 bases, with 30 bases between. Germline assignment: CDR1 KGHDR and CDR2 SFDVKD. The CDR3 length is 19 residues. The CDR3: CATSDSGVTGTNPLEAQYF. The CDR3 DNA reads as TGTGCCACCAGTGATTCAGGGGTTACCGGGACTAACCCACTTGAGGCCCAGTACTTC.

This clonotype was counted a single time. The CDR3 spells CASDPTRTGQETQYF. CDR3 coding DNA: TGTGCCAGCGATCCAACACGGACAGGGCAAGAGACCCAGTACTTC. The rearrangement joins TRBV2 to TRBJ2-5; 8 bases agree with TRBD1. The ends lost 8 bases at V and 2 bases at J; junction bases unmatched: 10. Germline lookup yields CDR1 SNHLY and CDR2 FYNNEI. The CDR3 consists of 15 residues.

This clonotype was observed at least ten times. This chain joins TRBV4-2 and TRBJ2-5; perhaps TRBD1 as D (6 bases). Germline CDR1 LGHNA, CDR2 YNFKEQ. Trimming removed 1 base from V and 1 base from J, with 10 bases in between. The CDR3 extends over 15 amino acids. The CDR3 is CASSQGQDPQETQYF. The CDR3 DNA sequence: TGTGCCAGCAGCCAAGGACAGGACCCCCAAGAGACCCAGTACTTC.

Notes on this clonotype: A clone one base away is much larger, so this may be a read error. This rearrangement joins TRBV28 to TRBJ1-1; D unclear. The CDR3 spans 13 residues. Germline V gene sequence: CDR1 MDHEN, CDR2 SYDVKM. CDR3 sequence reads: CASSSSYPPEALF. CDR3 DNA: TGTGCCAGCAGCTCCTCCTACCCGCCGGAAGCTCTCTTT.